What follows are 8 T cell receptor beta chains derived from one specimen sequenced in a study of blood T cells in healthy people across ages. Primers used in a second PCR of about 6 to 12 cycles were a sample-barcoded 5' primer and a J-beta primer mix. TCRdb reprocessed the 5' RACE reads with MiXCR, giving one entry per CDR3 protein. The sample yields 550,000 to 750,000 distinct CDR3 sequences, about 21% seen once. The sample comprised blood. The receptor set was obtained from a man aged 70 or older in good health.

This clonotype was seen more than once but under ten times. This chain connects TRBV20-1 to TRBJ2-3; 8 bases fit TRBD2. CDR3 length equals 14 residues. J lost 6 bases, V lost 5 bases, and 10 bases had no gene match. The germline V gene has CDR1 DFQATT and CDR2 SNEGSKA (reference sequence). CDR3 DNA: TGCAGTGCTCAGGGGCGGGAGGCTAGGGATACGCAGTATTTT. Translated: CSAQGREARDTQYF.

CDR3 in amino acids: CASSLAGGRGLPDTQYF. In DNA, the CDR3 is TGTGCCAGCAGTTTAGCGGGGGGACGGGGGTTACCAGATACGCAGTATTTT. The chain is built from TRBV12-3 or TRBV12-4 and TRBJ2-3, with D possibly being TRBD2 (6 bases). CDR3 size: 17 residues. The V gene lost 0 bases and the J gene lost 4 bases, with 17 bases spanning the gap.

This clonotype has just a few counts. This chain connects TRBV11-2 to TRBJ2-5; 8 bases are shared with TRBD1. The J call is uncertain, as TRBJ2-1 better fits the DNA end. This CDR3 has 16 residues. Looked up from germline, CDR1 is SGHAT and CDR2 is FQNNGV. The CDR3 DNA reads as TGTGCCAGCAGCTTAGTTTGGACAGGGACGGTGAATGAGCAGTTCTTC. The encoded protein is CASSLVWTGTVNEQFF.

The CDR3 coding sequence is TGTGCCATCGCGGGCGCAGGGGTCTACGAGCAGTACTTC. This translates into CAIAGAGVYEQYF. The chain carries TRBV10-3 and TRBJ2-7; D may be TRBD1 (6 bases). The CDR3 totals 13 residues. V was trimmed by 8 bases and J by 3 bases, leaving 14 bases between them. Germline loops: CDR1 ENHRY, CDR2 SYGVKD.

This clonotype was detected only once. The CDR3 DNA reads TGTGCCAGCAGCGTAGATCGGGGGGACTATGGCTACACCTTC. As protein: CASSVDRGDYGYTF. The V gene is TRBV9, the J gene TRBJ1-2; TRBD1 is a possible D gene (5 bases). Trimming took off 0 bases at V and 3 bases at J, with 9 bases between the two ends. The CDR3 length is 14 residues. Germline CDR1 is SGDLS and CDR2 is YYNGEE.

This clonotype occurred many times. The chain links TRBV6-6 to TRBJ2-5, with D uncertain. The CDR3 sequence is 15 residues long. Germline CDR1 MNHNY, CDR2 SVGAGI (reference sequence). Trimming took off 0 bases at V and 1 base at J, with 9 bases between the two ends. The CDR3 region has the DNA TGTGCCAGCAGTTACTCGACACGAACCCAAGAGACCCAGTACTTC. It codes for CASSYSTRTQETQYF.

This clonotype was observed a handful of times. This sequence joins TRBV5-1 and TRBJ2-4; tentatively, D is TRBD1 (5 bases). The germline V gene has CDR1 SGHRS and CDR2 YFSETQ. Trimming removed 0 bases at V and 11 bases at J, with 30 bases between. This CDR3 region has 19 residues. This CDR3 is CASSLAALPIQVVWFVQYF. CDR3 sequence (DNA): TGCGCCAGCAGCTTGGCCGCCCTCCCTATACAGGTGGTGTGGTTTGTTCAGTACTTC.

With regard to this clonotype: A read error may produce the germline difference seen at one junction end. The gene calls are TRBV7-3 and TRBJ2-1, with TRBD2 matching over 7 bases. Germline V gene sequence: CDR1 SGHTA, CDR2 FQGTGA. The CDR3 totals 15 residues. CDR3 sequence reads: CASSLTAGAVNGQFF. CDR3 DNA sequence: TGTGCCAGCAGCTTAACCGCGGGAGCGGTAAATGGGCAGTTCTTC.